What follows is one TCR beta chain and its context. This sample's TCRbeta library carried unique molecular identifier barcodes. TCRdb processed the PCR reads anew with MiXCR; each CDR3 protein has one entry. The data contain about 90,000 distinct CDR3 sequences, approximately 9.2% of them singletons. The data originate from a study of T-cell reconstitution after alpha-beta-depleted transplantation in children. V was clipped by 5 bases and J by 5 bases; unmatched bases: 9. Germline CDR1 and CDR2: SQVTM and ANQGSEA. The CDR3 consists of 14 residues. This receptor was obtained from a human donor who donated a stem cell graft to a child with congenital amegakaryocytic thrombocytopenia. This rearrangement joins TRBV29-1 to TRBJ2-5; TRBD2 agrees at 9 bases. Sample: PBMCs from the stem cell graft donor, taken from the stem cell graft. CDR3 loop: CSVRGGRARETQYF. The CDR3 nucleotides are TGCAGCGTTCGTGGCGGGAGGGCCCGGGAGACCCAGTACTTC.